The T cell receptor (beta chain) under discussion was sequenced for a study of vaccination effects on CD4 cells after COVID-19. Study information: Post-vaccine specimens were collected at a median of 72 days following the second dose.

Trimming stripped 1 base from V and 1 base from J, with 16 bases between. This CDR3 has 17 amino acids. Germline V lookup: CDR1 SGHRS, CDR2 YFSETQ. Antigen-specific CD4+ T cells were expanded with viral peptide pools in the ViraFEST assay before sequencing. Cells that had been cultured for roughly ten days were the source of isolated CD4+ T cells. Two doses of either BNT162b2 or mRNA-1273 were given to each participant. TCRdb keeps only in-frame clones here, not all; method: immunoSEQ multiplex PCR. The table lists under 40,000 clones, roughly 79% of them singletons. This clone occurred once. Its antigen is not identified.

Sample: CD4+ T cells from PBMCs cultured with HCoV-NL63 spike peptides, taken after COVID-19 vaccination. This sequence was found in a human donor who received a COVID-19 vaccine. Some clones in this sample may be carry-over from other donors' samples. The rearrangement links TRBV5-1 to TRBJ2-3; no clear D gene. CDR3 nucleotides: TGCGCCAGCAGCTTGTCTCGATCGATTTATGGCACAGATACGCAGTATTTT. Translation gives CASSLSRSIYGTDTQYF.